A single sample is the source of the 27 T cell receptor delta chains below, sequenced in a study of Vδ1+ human thymocytes. Broader study findings: In the thymus, TRG and TRD repertoires looked highly polyclonal with Gaussian CDR3 lengths.

RNA was extracted from the cells and then reverse transcribed. CDR3 amplicons came from multiplex PCR with pooled V-gene forward and constant-region reverse primers. TCRdb fed the multiplex PCR reads to CATT. The sample holds about 75,000 delta-chain clones, about 30% seen once. What these receptors recognize is not known. Sample: Vdelta1+ gamma-delta thymocytes from the thymus. As to subset: FACS-sorted CD3+ TCRalphabeta- TCRVdelta1+ TCRVdelta2- thymocytes. These receptors originate from a boy in the first two years of life who had congenital heart surgery.

This clone was observed a few times. The chain combines TRDV1 with TRDJ1; 10 bases match TRDD3. Germline CDR1 reads TSWWSYY; CDR2 reads QGS. After removal of 5 bases from V and 0 bases from J, the junction contained 18 bases not matched to a gene. The length of the CDR3 is 20 residues. The CDR3 is CALGIPSSLLGDLDTDKLIF. CDR3 DNA: TGTGCTCTTGGGATCCCTTCCTCCTTACTGGGGGATCTCGACACCGATAAACTCATCTTT.

This clone came up a few times. The chain carries TRDV1 and TRDJ1; TRDD3 aligns across 8 bases. The CDR3 contains 20 residues. Trimming removed 6 bases from V and 3 bases from J; junction bases left unmatched: 24. Germline V gene data show CDR1 as TSWWSYY and CDR2 as QGS. CDR3 DNA sequence: TGTGCTCTTGGCGTAGGTTTTTTTGTCACTGGGGGGAGATGCCCCGATAAACTCATCTTT. This sequence encodes CALGVGFFVTGGRCPDKLIF.

The chain is built from TRDV2 and TRDJ1; 11 bases align to TRDD3. In germline, CDR1 is GEAIGNYY, CDR2 EKD. The CDR3 extends over 15 amino acids. Trimming removed 3 bases from V and 2 bases from J; junction bases left unmatched: 4. The CDR3 nucleotides are TGTGCCTGTGACGTACTGGGGGATAGGACCGATAAACTCATCTTT. Its translation: CACDVLGDRTDKLIF.

This clone has only a few counts. The chain carries TRDV1 and TRDJ1; 8 bases are a match to TRDD3. V lost 5 bases to trimming and J lost 2 bases; unmatched junction nucleotides: 16. CDR3 length: 18 amino acids. Germline values: CDR1 TSWWSYY, CDR2 QGS. The CDR3 reads CALGNLRLGEGRTDKLIF. The DNA for the CDR3 is TGTGCTCTTGGGAACCTACGGCTGGGGGAGGGGCGAACCGATAAACTCATCTTT.

This rearrangement joins TRDV1 to TRDJ1; TRDD3 is a possible D gene (6 bases). Germline CDR1 TSWWSYY, CDR2 QGS. V gave up 3 bases and J gave up 0 bases, with 17 bases separating them. This CDR3 contains 17 residues. In nucleotides, the CDR3 is TGTGCTCTTGGGGATGTGCAAGGGGGACCTTACACCGATAAACTCATCTTT. This sequence encodes CALGDVQGGPYTDKLIF.

This clone was observed once. This chain joins TRAV29/DV5 and TRDJ1; TRDD3 matches at 12 bases. V was pared by 7 bases and J by 10 bases, with 11 bases of the junction left unmatched. Germline CDR1 is NSMFDY and CDR2 is ISSIKDK. CDR3 length equals 13 residues. The CDR3 spells CAPYWGIPWRLIF. CDR3 coding DNA: TGTGCACCCTACTGGGGGATACCGTGGAGACTCATCTTT.

The chain employs TRDV1 and TRDJ1, with 10 bases lining up with TRDD3. CDR1 and CDR2 (germline): TSWWSYY, QGS. Trimming at V came to 0 bases and at J to 0 bases, leaving 22 bases not matched to a gene. This CDR3 comprises 23 residues. The CDR3 here is CALGELIPRTGGLSLSYTDKLIF. Here the CDR3 DNA reads TGTGCTCTTGGGGAACTAATTCCCCGTACTGGGGGATTGTCCCTCTCGTACACCGATAAACTCATCTTT.

This clone showed up just a few times. The rearrangement links TRDV1 to TRDJ1; D call uncertain. The CDR3 covers 16 residues. The V gene lost 3 bases and the J gene lost 3 bases, with 17 bases spanning the gap. CDR1 TSWWSYY and CDR2 QGS come from the germline V gene. CDR3 protein: CALGEEFPASSDKLIF. In DNA form, the CDR3 reads TGTGCTCTTGGGGAGGAATTCCCGGCGTCATCCGATAAACTCATCTTT.

Worth noting for this clone: A junction boundary mismatches the germline segment, possibly from a read error. The chain couples TRDV2 to TRDJ1, with TRDD3 matching over 8 bases. Germline V gene data show CDR1 as GEAIGNYY and CDR2 as EKD. The CDR3 has 16 residues. CDR3 coding DNA: TGTGCCTGTGCCACCCTTGTACTGGGGGCCACGGTTTTATTCATCTTT. It codes for CACATLVLGATVLFIF.

This clone occurred a few times. The rearrangement joins TRDV1 to TRDJ1; weak D call: TRDD3 (6 bases). There are 16 residues in the CDR3. The germline V and J ends were trimmed by 3 bases and 7 bases, with 21 bases remaining between them. The germline V gene encodes CDR1 TSWWSYY and CDR2 QGS. CDR3 amino acids: CALGESRATGLGKLIF. The CDR3 nucleotides are TGTGCTCTTGGGGAGTCCCGTGCCACTGGGTTGGGTAAACTCATCTTT.

The gene calls are TRDV1 and TRDJ1; D ambiguous. Germline V CDR1 and CDR2: TSWWSYY, QGS. CDR3 length: 21 amino acids. The ends were cut back, 2 bases at V and 0 bases at J, with 28 bases in the middle. The CDR3 nucleotides are TGTGCTCTTGGGGAAACCCCTGTACTGACTAGTCGCGCGCGGTACACCGATAAACTCATCTTT. Amino acid sequence: CALGETPVLTSRARYTDKLIF.

V and J are TRDV1 and TRDJ1; a weak D match, TRDD3 (6 bases). The CDR3 length is 16 residues. Trimming shortened V by 5 bases and J by 1 base, and 17 bases separated the two germline ends. Germline assignment: CDR1 TSWWSYY and CDR2 QGS. DNA for the CDR3: TGTGCTCTTGGGCACCGGGGGGGACCCTTCACCGATAAACTCATCTTT. Its translation is CALGHRGGPFTDKLIF.

This clone was recorded a few times. This chain links TRDV1 with TRDJ1, with TRDD3 matching over 11 bases. CDR1 TSWWSYY and CDR2 QGS come from the germline V gene. Losses at the gene ends were 0 bases for V and 6 bases for J; bases not matched to a gene: 15. The CDR3 sequence is 19 residues long. The CDR3 DNA sequence: TGTGCTCTTGGGGAACTTCCCTCCCGGACCTGGGGGATACCACATAAACTCATCTTT. Amino acid sequence: CALGELPSRTWGIPHKLIF.

The genes are TRDV1 and TRDJ1; D is ambiguous. From germline, CDR1 is TSWWSYY and CDR2 QGS. The length of the CDR3 is 19 residues. V shed 4 bases and J shed 0 bases, with 24 bases lying between them. The CDR3 DNA follows: TGTGCTCTTGGGGGGAAGCGCTTGGGTACCGTCACGTACACCGATAAACTCATCTTT. The encoded protein is CALGGKRLGTVTYTDKLIF.

The chain recombines TRDV1 with TRDJ1, with 11 bases lining up with TRDD3. Germline CDR1 reads TSWWSYY; CDR2 reads QGS. The CDR3 has 22 residues. The V gene end was trimmed by 4 bases and the J gene end by 0 bases; junction bases not matched to a gene: 22. For the CDR3, the DNA is TGTGCTCTTGGGGTTAGGGAGTGGGGGATACGCGTATCAATTCCGGACACCGATAAACTCATCTTT. Translation: CALGVREWGIRVSIPDTDKLIF.

This clone has just a few counts. This chain uses TRDV1 with TRDJ1, with D possibly matching TRDD2 (5 bases). The germline CDR1 and CDR2 sequences are TSWWSYY and QGS. This CDR3 comprises 20 residues. Deletions cut 4 bases from V and 0 bases from J, with 27 bases between. The chain's CDR3 is CALGGRLPTQGPPHTDKLIF. The CDR3 DNA is TGTGCTCTTGGGGGACGACTTCCCACACAAGGACCCCCCCACACCGATAAACTCATCTTT.

The rearrangement joins TRDV1 to TRDJ1; tentative D call: TRDD2 (6 bases). Trimming pared 1 base from V and 0 bases from J, leaving 39 bases between. The CDR3 is 25 residues long. Germline CDR1 is TSWWSYY and CDR2 is QGS. The CDR3 bases are TGTGCTCTTGGGGAACAGTGCTGTGGCATCCTACGAGATTTGACTGTGGGACGTAACACCGATAAACTCATCTTT. Amino acids: CALGEQCCGILRDLTVGRNTDKLIF.

J is TRDJ1 and V is TRDV1; TRDD2 is a possible D gene (5 bases). Deletions cut 0 bases from V and 3 bases from J, with 23 bases between. Germline assignment: CDR1 TSWWSYY and CDR2 QGS. The CDR3 totals 19 residues. The CDR3 loop is CALGELPRALQDGPDKLIF. DNA of the CDR3: TGTGCTCTTGGGGAACTTCCTCGGGCCCTACAAGACGGGCCCGATAAACTCATCTTT.

This clone has only a few counts. J is TRDJ1 and V is TRDV2; TRDD3 matches at 7 bases. V was clipped by 2 bases and J by 1 base; unmatched bases: 24. The germline V gene encodes CDR1 GEAIGNYY and CDR2 EKD. This CDR3 is built from 21 residues. Here the CDR3 DNA reads TGTGCCTGTGACATTTCAACCCTCCCGGCAGTGTACTGGGGAGCCACCGATAAACTCATCTTT. This sequence encodes CACDISTLPAVYWGATDKLIF.

The chain has TRDV1 and TRDJ1; TRDD3 matches at 11 bases. The CDR3 runs to 21 residues. Germline V gene data show CDR1 as TSWWSYY and CDR2 as QGS. The V gene end was trimmed by 3 bases and the J gene end by 0 bases; junction bases not matched to a gene: 18. The CDR3 coding sequence is TGTGCTCTTGGGGATCCCTTCCCCCGTTTCTGGGGGATACAAAACACCGATAAACTCATCTTT. Its protein is CALGDPFPRFWGIQNTDKLIF.

This clone was recorded a few times. This chain connects TRDV1 to TRDJ1, with TRDD3 identical over 7 bases. This CDR3 contains 18 residues. CDR1 and CDR2 (germline): TSWWSYY, QGS. J gave up 5 bases and V 2 bases, and 17 bases lay outside the gene matches. In DNA, the CDR3 is TGTGCTCTTGGGGAATCGGTCAGACGGGGGATTTATCTTGATAAACTCATCTTT. Encoded protein: CALGESVRRGIYLDKLIF.

The chain combines TRDV1 with TRDJ1; possibly TRDD3 for D (5 bases). V was trimmed by 4 bases and J by 8 bases, leaving 14 bases between them. This CDR3 comprises 13 residues. The V gene's germline CDR1 is TSWWSYY and CDR2 QGS. CDR3 nucleotides: TGTGCTCTTGGGGGGGGAACCCAGAACAAACTCATCTTT. This gives the protein CALGGGTQNKLIF.

V and J are TRDV1 and TRDJ1; TRDD3 matches at 10 bases. Looked up from germline, CDR1 is TSWWSYY and CDR2 is QGS. The CDR3 length is 21 residues. The V and J ends lost 4 bases and 0 bases, in that order; junction bases with no gene match: 20. CDR3 nucleotide sequence: TGTGCTCTTGGGGCTCACGTTTGGGCTTACTGGGGGATTAGGTACACCGATAAACTCATCTTT. Translated: CALGAHVWAYWGIRYTDKLIF.

The gene calls are TRDV1 and TRDJ1, with D possibly TRDD3 on 7 matching bases. V was shortened by 0 bases and J by 3 bases, with 32 bases between the two germline ends. The CDR3 length is 22 residues. Germline V gives CDR1 TSWWSYY, CDR2 QGS. The CDR3 DNA reads as TGTGCTCTTGGGGAACTGATGGCGGTCCTACGAAGGGGGGATTCTATACCCGATAAACTCATCTTT. It encodes CALGELMAVLRRGDSIPDKLIF.

This clone showed up just a few times. The sample has other DNA sequences that encode this CDR3 too. The chain uses TRDV1 and TRDJ2, with 7 bases aligning to TRDD3. Germline CDR1 TSWWSYY, CDR2 QGS. V lost 0 bases, J lost 4 bases, and 29 bases stayed unmatched. The CDR3 has 24 amino acids. The CDR3 region is CALGELEVPTRDWGDPVRTAQLFF. CDR3 DNA sequence: TGTGCTCTTGGGGAACTAGAAGTACCTACGCGCGACTGGGGTGACCCCGTAAGGACAGCACAACTCTTCTTT.

This clone showed up many times. This chain connects TRDV2 to TRDJ1; 10 bases are a match to TRDD3. Trimming removed 0 bases from V and 1 base from J; junction bases left unmatched: 7. This CDR3 contains 17 residues. Germline V gives CDR1 GEAIGNYY, CDR2 EKD. In DNA, the CDR3 is TGTGCCTGTGACACCGTTGCTGGGGGATATAGCACCGATAAACTCATCTTT. It encodes CACDTVAGGYSTDKLIF.

This chain joins TRDV1 and TRDJ1; 13 positions agree with TRDD3. Germline trimming cut 5 bases from V and 4 bases from J; bases unmatched to any gene: 22. The V gene's germline CDR1 is TSWWSYY and CDR2 QGS. This CDR3 spans 21 amino acids. The CDR3 sequence: CALGPFVPSLTGGYVGDKLIF. The CDR3 coding sequence is TGTGCTCTTGGGCCATTTGTACCTAGTTTAACTGGGGGATACGTGGGCGATAAACTCATCTTT.